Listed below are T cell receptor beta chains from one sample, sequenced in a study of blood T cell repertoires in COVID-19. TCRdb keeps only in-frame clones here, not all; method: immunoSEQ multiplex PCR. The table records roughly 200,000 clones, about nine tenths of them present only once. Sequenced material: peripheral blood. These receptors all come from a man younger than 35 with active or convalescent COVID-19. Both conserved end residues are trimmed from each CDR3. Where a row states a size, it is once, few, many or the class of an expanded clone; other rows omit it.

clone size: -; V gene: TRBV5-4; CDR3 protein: ASSLGPDRRNQPQH
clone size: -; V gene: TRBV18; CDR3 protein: ASSRSTGEGSGYT
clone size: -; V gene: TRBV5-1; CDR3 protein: ASSLGDSSGYT
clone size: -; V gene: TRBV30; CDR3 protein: AWSVLGGMGEKLF
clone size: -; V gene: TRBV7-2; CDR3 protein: ASSPFPSGRGYEQY
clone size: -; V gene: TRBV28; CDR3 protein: ASSSPTGAVNEKLF
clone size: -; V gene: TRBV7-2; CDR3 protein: ASSLKTSGFTDTQY
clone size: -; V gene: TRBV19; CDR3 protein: ASGGAWEKLF
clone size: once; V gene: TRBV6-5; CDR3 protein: ASSPNRGVQPQH
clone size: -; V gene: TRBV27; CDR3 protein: ASSFSHLGANVLT
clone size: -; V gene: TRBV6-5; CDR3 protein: ASDSFSGANVLT
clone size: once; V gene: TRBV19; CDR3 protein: ASSLRDSRNEQY
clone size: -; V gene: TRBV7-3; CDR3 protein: ASSRTGRGSPLH
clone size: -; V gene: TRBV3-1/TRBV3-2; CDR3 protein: ASSQDGDRQNTEAF
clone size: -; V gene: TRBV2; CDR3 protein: ASSEGWTGSSPLH
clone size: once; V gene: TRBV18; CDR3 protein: ASSRDRGETEAF
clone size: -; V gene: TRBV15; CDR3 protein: ATSSGQGAFNTGELF
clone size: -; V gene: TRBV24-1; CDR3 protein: ATSTSGGTQY
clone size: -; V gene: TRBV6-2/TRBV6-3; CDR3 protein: ASSYSGTVDQPQH
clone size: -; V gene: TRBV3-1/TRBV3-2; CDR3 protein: ASSQELGNGETQY
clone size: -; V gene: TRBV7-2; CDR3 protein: ASSGDRGGYNEQF
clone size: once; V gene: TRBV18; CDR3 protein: ASSNLWRGGRNEQF
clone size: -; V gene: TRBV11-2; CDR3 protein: ASSSGTGNNEQF
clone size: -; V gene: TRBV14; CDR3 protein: ASSQDLTGFYGYT
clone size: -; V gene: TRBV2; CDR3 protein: ASTLRTGPGTEAF
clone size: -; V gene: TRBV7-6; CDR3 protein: ASSSFPGQGAEATEGELF
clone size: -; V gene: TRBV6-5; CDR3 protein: ASSYSSGVGQPQH
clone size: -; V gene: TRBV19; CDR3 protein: ASSPSGGRGNTEAF
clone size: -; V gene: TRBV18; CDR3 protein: ASSPQRGNQETQY
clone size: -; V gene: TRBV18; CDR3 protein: ASSPDTDYGYT
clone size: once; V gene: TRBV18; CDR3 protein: ASSPPTAGIGTF
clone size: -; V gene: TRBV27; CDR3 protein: ASSPGTGKNIQY
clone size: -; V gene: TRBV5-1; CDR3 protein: ASSWLRDICATNEKLF
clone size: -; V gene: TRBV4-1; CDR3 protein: ASSQLADSTDTQY
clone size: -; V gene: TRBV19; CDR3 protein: ASSNQAGDQPQH
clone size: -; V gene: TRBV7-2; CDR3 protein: ASSLYRTQETQY
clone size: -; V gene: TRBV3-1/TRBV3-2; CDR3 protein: ASSQEDSGQETQY
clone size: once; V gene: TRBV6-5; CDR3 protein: ASSSHWTSGKYEQY
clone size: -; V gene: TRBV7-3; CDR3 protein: ASSLSVIDTQY
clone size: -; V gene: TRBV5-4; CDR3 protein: ASSLRDRGSHYGYT
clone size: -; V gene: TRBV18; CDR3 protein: ASSPQGVYSNQPQH
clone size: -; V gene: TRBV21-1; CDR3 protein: ASSHRDRAYGYT
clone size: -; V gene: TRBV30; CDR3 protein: ACPRLDRGGYT
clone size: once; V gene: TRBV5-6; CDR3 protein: ASSLDRRNNSPLH
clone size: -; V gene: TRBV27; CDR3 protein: ASSSAGQANEKLF
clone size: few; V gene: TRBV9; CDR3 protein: ASSVEGGRNNEQF
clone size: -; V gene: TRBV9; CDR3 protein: ASSPPPGLKDGYT
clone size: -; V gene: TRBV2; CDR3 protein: ASIRAYVGRGEEKLF
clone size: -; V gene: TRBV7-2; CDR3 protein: ASSAPGLAGRTQY
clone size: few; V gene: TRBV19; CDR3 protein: ASSRTGNTEAF
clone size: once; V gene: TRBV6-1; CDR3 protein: ASSEMGLAGAYEQY